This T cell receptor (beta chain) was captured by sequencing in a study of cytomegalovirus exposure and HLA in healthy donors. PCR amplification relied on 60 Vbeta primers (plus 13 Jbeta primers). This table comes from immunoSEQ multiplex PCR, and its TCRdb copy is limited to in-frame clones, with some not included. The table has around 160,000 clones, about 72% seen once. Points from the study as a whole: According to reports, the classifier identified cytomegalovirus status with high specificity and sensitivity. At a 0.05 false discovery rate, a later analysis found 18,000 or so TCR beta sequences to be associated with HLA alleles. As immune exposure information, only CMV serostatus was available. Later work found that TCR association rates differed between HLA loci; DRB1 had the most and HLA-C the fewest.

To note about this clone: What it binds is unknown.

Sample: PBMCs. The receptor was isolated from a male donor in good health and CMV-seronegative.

The CDR3 bases are TGTGCCAGCAGCCATCTACAGGGCGTCCCCACTGAAGCTTTCTTT. Its translation: CASSHLQGVPTEAFF. The chain links TRBV5-5 to TRBJ1-1, with D possibly TRBD1 on 6 matching bases. The V end lost 4 bases, the J end lost 4 bases, and 17 bases lay between the germline ends. The CDR3 length is 15 residues. Looked up from germline, CDR1 is SGHKS and CDR2 is YYEKEE (reference sequence).